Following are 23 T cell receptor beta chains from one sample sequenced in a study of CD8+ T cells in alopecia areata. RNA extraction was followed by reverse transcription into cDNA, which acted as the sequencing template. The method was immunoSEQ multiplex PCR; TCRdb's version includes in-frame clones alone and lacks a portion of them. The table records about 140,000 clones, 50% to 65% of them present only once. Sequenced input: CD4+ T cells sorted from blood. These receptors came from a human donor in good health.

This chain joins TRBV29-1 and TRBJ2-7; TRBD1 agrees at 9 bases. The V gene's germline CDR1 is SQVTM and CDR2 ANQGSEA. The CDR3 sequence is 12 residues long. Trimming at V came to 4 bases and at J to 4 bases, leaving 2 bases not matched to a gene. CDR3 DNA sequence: TGCAGCGTTGGGGGACAGGGTTACGAGCAGTACTTC. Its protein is CSVGGQGYEQYF.

This CDR3 is CASSLVGSGNVETQYF. CDR3 DNA sequence: TGCGCCAGCAGCTTGGTGGGTAGCGGGAACGTAGAGACCCAGTACTTC. This chain connects TRBV5-1 to TRBJ2-5; 8 bases are shared with TRBD2. The trim removed 0 bases at V and 4 bases at J, leaving 8 bases unmatched. Germline V gene lookup returns CDR1 SGHRS and CDR2 YFSETQ. CDR3 length: 16 residues.

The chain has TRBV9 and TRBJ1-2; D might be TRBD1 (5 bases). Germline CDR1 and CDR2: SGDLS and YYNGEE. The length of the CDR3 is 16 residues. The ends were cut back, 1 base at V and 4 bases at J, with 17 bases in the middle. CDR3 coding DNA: TGTGCCAGCAGCGTAACCCAGGGTGAGGGCTCCTATGGCTACACCTTC. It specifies CASSVTQGEGSYGYTF.

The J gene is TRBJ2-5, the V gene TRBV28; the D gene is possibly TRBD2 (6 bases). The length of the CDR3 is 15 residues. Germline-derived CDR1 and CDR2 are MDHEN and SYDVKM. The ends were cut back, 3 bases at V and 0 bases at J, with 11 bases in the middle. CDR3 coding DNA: TGTGCCAGCAGTTTGTTGGGCGGGAACCAAGAGACCCAGTACTTC. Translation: CASSLLGGNQETQYF.

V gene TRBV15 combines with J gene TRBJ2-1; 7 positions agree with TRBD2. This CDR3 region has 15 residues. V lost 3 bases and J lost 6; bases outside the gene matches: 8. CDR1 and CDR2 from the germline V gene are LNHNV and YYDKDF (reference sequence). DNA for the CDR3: TGTGCCACCAGCAGGGCCGGACTAGACGGCAATGAGCAGTTCTTC. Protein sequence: CATSRAGLDGNEQFF.

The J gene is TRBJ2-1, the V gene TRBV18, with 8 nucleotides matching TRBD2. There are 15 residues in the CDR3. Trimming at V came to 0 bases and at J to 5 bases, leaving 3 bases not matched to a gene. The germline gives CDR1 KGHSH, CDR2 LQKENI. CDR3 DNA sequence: TGTGCCAGCTCACCACCTACGGGAGGGCACAATGAGCAGTTCTTC. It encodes CASSPPTGGHNEQFF.

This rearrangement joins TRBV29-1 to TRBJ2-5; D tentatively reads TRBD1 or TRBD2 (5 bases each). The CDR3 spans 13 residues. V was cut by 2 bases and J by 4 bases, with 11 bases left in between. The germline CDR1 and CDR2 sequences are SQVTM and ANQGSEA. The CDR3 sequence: CSVERLRGETQYF. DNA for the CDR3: TGCAGCGTTGAAAGACTGAGGGGAGAGACCCAGTACTTC.

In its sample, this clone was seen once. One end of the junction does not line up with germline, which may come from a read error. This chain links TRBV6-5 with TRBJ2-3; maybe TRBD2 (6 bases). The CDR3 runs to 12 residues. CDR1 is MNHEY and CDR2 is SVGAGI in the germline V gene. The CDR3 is CASRRDTDTQYF. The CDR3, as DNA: TGCGCCAGTAGGCGGGACACAGATACGCAGTATTTT.

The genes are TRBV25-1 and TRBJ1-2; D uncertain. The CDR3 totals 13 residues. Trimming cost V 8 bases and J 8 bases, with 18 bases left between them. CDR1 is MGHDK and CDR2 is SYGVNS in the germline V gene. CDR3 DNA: TGTGCCAGCGGCGATCGGGGAAGAGACGGCTACACCTTC. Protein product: CASGDRGRDGYTF.

CDR3 nucleotides: TGTGCCAGCCAGCCTGGGGGGACCGGGAGCACTGAAGCTTTCTTT. The encoded protein is CASQPGGTGSTEAFF. The genes are TRBV7-2 and TRBJ1-1, with a weak D call TRBD1 (5 bases). Trimming took 8 bases from V and 4 from J, leaving 20 bases between them. The V gene's germline CDR1 is SGHTA and CDR2 FQGNSA. CDR3 length: 15 amino acids. Full variable domain (rest looked up from reference TRBV7-2 and TRBJ1-1): GAGVSQSPSNKVTEKGKDVELRCDPISGHTALYWYRQSLGQGLEFLIYFQGNSAPDKSGLPSDRFSAERTGGSVSTLTIQRTQQEDSAVYLCASQPGGTGSTEAFFGQGTRLTVV.

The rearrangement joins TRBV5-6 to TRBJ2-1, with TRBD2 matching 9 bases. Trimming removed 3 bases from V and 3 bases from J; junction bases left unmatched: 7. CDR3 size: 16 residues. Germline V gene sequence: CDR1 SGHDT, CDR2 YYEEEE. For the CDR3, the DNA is TGTGCCAGCAGCTCCCCGACTAGCGGCATCTACAATGAGCAGTTCTTC. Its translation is CASSSPTSGIYNEQFF.

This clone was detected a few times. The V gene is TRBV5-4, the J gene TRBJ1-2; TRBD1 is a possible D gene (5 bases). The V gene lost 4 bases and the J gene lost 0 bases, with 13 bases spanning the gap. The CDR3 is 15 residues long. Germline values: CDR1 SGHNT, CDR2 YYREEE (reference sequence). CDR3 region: CASSAKQGSNYGYTF. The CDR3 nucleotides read TGTGCCAGCAGCGCAAAGCAGGGTTCTAACTATGGCTACACCTTC.

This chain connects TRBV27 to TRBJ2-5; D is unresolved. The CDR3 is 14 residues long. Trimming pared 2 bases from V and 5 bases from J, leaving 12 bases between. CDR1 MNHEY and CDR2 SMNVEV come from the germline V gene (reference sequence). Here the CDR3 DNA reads TGTGCCAGCAGTTTAGTGTCTGAGAGGGAGACCCAGTACTTC. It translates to CASSLVSERETQYF.

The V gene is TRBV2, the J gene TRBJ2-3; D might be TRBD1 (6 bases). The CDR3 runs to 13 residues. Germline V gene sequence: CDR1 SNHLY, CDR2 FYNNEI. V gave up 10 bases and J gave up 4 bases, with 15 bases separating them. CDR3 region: CATSGQPPDTQYF. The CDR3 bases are TGTGCCACCAGCGGACAGCCCCCAGATACGCAGTATTTT.

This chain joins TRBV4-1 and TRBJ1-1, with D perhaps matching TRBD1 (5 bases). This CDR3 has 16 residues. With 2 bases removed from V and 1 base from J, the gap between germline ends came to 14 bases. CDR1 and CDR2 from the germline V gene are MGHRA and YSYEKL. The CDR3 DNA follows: TGCGCCAGCAGCCAACTAAAAAGGGGAGCGAACACTGAAGCTTTCTTT. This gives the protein CASSQLKRGANTEAFF.

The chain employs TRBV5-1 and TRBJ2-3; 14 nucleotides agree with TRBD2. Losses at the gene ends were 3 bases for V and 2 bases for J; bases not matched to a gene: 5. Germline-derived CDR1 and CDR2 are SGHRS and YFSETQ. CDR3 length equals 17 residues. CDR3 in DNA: TGCGCCAGCAGCTCCGGACTAGCGGGAGGCTTCACAGATACGCAGTATTTT. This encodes CASSSGLAGGFTDTQYF.

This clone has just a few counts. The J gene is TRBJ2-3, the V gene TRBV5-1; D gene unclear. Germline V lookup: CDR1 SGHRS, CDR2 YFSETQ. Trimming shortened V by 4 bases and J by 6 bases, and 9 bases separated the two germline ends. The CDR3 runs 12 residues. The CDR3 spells CASSLTADTQYF. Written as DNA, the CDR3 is TGCGCCAGCAGCCTCACCGCCGATACGCAGTATTTT.

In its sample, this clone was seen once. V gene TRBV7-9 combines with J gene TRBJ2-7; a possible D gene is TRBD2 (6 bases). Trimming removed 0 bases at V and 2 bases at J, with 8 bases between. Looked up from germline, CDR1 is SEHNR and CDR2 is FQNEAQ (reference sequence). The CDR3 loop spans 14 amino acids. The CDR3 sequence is CASSLAGGAYEQYF. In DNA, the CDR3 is TGTGCCAGCAGCTTAGCGGGGGGAGCCTACGAGCAGTACTTC. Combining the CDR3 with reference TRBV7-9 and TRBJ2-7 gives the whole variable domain DTGVSQNPRHKITKRGQNVTFRCDPISEHNRLYWYRQTLGQGPEFLTYFQNEAQLEKSRLLSDRFSAERPKGSFSTLEIQRTEQGDSAMYLCASSLAGGAYEQYFGPGTRLTVT.

The CDR3 is CSVVGQGGAFF. CDR3 DNA: TGCAGCGTTGTGGGGCAGGGCGGTGCTTTCTTT. The genes are TRBV29-1 and TRBJ1-1, with D maybe TRBD1 (5 bases). This CDR3 region has 11 residues. CDR1 is SQVTM, CDR2 ANQGSEA, per germline. Trimming removed 4 bases at V and 11 bases at J, with 14 bases between.

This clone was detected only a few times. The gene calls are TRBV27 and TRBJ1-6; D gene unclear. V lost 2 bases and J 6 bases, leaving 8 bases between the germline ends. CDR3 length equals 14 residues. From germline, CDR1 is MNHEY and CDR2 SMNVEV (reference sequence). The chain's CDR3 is CASSLRQPNSPLHF. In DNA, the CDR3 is TGTGCCAGCAGTTTACGTCAACCTAATTCACCCCTCCACTTT.

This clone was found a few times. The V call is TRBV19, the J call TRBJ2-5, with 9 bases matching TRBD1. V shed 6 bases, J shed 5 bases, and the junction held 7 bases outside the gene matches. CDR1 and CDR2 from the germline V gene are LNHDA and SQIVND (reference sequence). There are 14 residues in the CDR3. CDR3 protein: CASRSQGAGETQYF. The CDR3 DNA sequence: TGTGCCAGTAGATCACAGGGGGCCGGCGAGACCCAGTACTTC.

The CDR3 is CSFSGYNGYTF. The CDR3 bases are TGCAGCTTTTCGGGTTACAATGGCTACACCTTC. This chain joins TRBV29-1 and TRBJ1-2; D unclear. Looked up from germline, CDR1 is SQVTM and CDR2 is ANQGSEA. With 8 bases removed from V and 6 bases from J, the gap between germline ends came to 13 bases. The CDR3 contains 11 residues.

The CDR3 nucleotides are TGCAGCGTTGAGGCCGGCGGCAGAGGGGGCTACACCTTC. Amino acids: CSVEAGGRGGYTF. This chain links TRBV29-1 with TRBJ1-2; unclear D gene. Germline assignment: CDR1 SQVTM and CDR2 ANQGSEA. The germline V and J ends were trimmed by 3 bases and 8 bases, with 16 bases remaining between them. The CDR3 has 13 amino acids.